This TCR beta chain came from a study of CD8 T cells in ankylosing spondylitis. Overall study results and limits: Made up of 7 to 9 highly homologous variants, a TCR beta motif appeared characteristic of ankylosing spondylitis blood.

A single record per CDR3 protein comes from TCRdb applying MiXCR to the 5' RACE reads. This table has 650,000 to 800,000 distinct CDR3 sequences, about 20% appearing once. In its sample, this clonotype was seen a few times. What it binds is not known. This CDR3 contains 14 residues. The V end lost 1 base, the J end lost 7 bases, and 11 bases lay between the germline ends. Germline V gene sequence: CDR1 SGHTA, CDR2 FQGTGA. This chain links TRBV7-3 with TRBJ2-1; a possible D gene is TRBD2 (6 bases). Sequences were obtained from blood, either unsorted or a sorted T cell fraction (not recorded which). The source is a male donor with ankylosing spondylitis. DNA of the CDR3: TGTGCCAGCAGCTTAATAGGGGCGGGGAATGAGCAGTTCTTC. Amino acids: CASSLIGAGNEQFF. Looking up the rest from reference TRBV7-3 and TRBJ2-1 gives the full variable domain: GAGVSQTPSNKVTEKGKYVELRCDPISGHTALYWYRQSLGQGPEFLIYFQGTGAADDSGLPNDRFFAVRPEGSVSTLKIQRTERGDSAVYLCASSLIGAGNEQFFGPGTRLTVL.